This TCR beta chain was documented in a study of CD8+CD57+ T cells in acquired aplastic anemia. Study context: Sorting CD4+ and CD8+ cells gave DNA averaging 3.2 ug.

V was shortened by 10 bases and J by 0 bases, with 13 bases between the two germline ends. The germline CDR1 and CDR2 sequences are MDHEN and SYDVKM. This CDR3 contains 13 residues. Previously, flow cytometry had revealed CD8+CD57+ cell expansion in the patients chosen for sequencing. Each patient carried a diagnosis of severe acquired aplastic anemia. Patient blood was sampled before any therapy had been received. The study profiled TCR beta VDJ and CDR3 using genomic DNA as template. TCRdb re-called the reads with MiXCR, one entry per CDR3 protein. The sample shows 260,000 or so distinct CDR3 sequences, more than 40% of them seen only once.

V and J are TRBV28 and TRBJ2-7; maybe TRBD1 (6 bases). The TCR sequence derives from a human donor with aplastic anemia. Source material: sorted CD4+, CD8+, or CD8+CD57+ T cells (not recorded which) from PBMCs. DNA of the CDR3: TGTGCCACCGGACAGTACAGCTCCTACGAGCAGTACTTC. Translation: CATGQYSSYEQYF.